The rows below give T cell receptor beta chains drawn from one sample of a study of T cells expressing NK-cell markers. TCRdb re-called the 5' RACE reads and catalogs CDR3 proteins one per entry, DNA excluded. The repertoire shows about 110,000 distinct CDR3 sequences; the top ten hold roughly 20%. The specimen was blood T cells: a sorted CD56 or NKG2C T cell subset, CD4+ or CD8+ T cells, or bulk PBMC T cells (not recorded which). The source of these receptors is a woman aged 18 to 75 in good health. CDR3s include the opening cysteine and the closing phenylalanine or tryptophan.

CSEAGAGEQYF	TRBV20-1	TRBJ2-7
CASSAHQGPTDTQYF	TRBV9	TRBJ2-3
CASSQGETSGREDTQYF	TRBV4-2	TRBJ2-3
CASSFWDRGFGETQYF	TRBV6-2/TRBV6-3	TRBJ2-5
CSGNWFTDTQYF	TRBV29-1	TRBJ2-3
CASTHIFGFMNTEAFF	TRBV6-2/TRBV6-3	TRBJ1-1
CASSHYRAPGELFF	TRBV6-5	TRBJ2-2
CSVVTNTGELFF	TRBV29-1	TRBJ2-2
CASSYTDGRSPLHF	TRBV6-2/TRBV6-3	TRBJ1-6
CATRGVQSLGTGELFF	TRBV24-1	TRBJ2-2
CASSFDGTSITNEQFF	TRBV6-5	TRBJ2-1
CSVDPWNTEAFF	TRBV29-1	TRBJ1-1
CSVEGGQGTYEQYF	TRBV29-1	TRBJ2-7
CSAPEYPMNTEAFF	TRBV20-1	TRBJ1-1
CASSTRLAADTQYF	TRBV28	TRBJ2-3
CASSVATFGGNEQFF	TRBV9	TRBJ2-1
CASSLGLAGGASYNEQFF	TRBV11-2	TRBJ2-1
CASSVGWGHEKLFF	TRBV9	TRBJ1-4
CASSISANTEAFF	TRBV19	TRBJ1-1
CASSERLAGGYHNEQFF	TRBV2	TRBJ2-1
CASSVGQGWDEQYF	TRBV9	TRBJ2-7
CASSAGGGYNEQFF	TRBV6-1	TRBJ2-1
CASSMAAAGANVLTF	TRBV19	TRBJ2-6
CASSRSAYEQFF	TRBV12-3/TRBV12-4	TRBJ2-1
CASSQEEGQGYEQYF	TRBV4-3	TRBJ2-7
CASRMGGVYEQYF	TRBV12-3/TRBV12-4	TRBJ2-7
CSATRSSPYEQYF	TRBV20-1	TRBJ2-7
CASSLTGGRETQYF	TRBV7-3	TRBJ2-5
CASSATIPKETQYF	TRBV9	TRBJ2-5
CASSLEQGAFGYTF	TRBV12-3/TRBV12-4	TRBJ1-2
CASSIVAGGFNEQFF	TRBV19	TRBJ2-1
CASRSAGGPEAFF	TRBV5-1	TRBJ1-1
CASSLHSNQPQHF	TRBV27	TRBJ1-5
CSASWQGSNQPQHF	TRBV20-1	TRBJ1-5
CASSQTVQNYGYTF	TRBV3-1	TRBJ1-2
CASSFDRVETQYF	TRBV7-9	TRBJ2-5
CASSSGPGYEQFF	TRBV5-1	TRBJ2-1
CSASGSDYYEQYF	TRBV20-1	TRBJ2-7
CSAIEGDPDTQYF	TRBV20-1	TRBJ2-3